Each of the 13 T cell receptor beta chains below was sequenced from the same sample in a study of cytotoxic CD8 clonotypes in ibrutinib-treated CLL. Measured with immunoSEQ multiplex PCR; TCRdb has only the in-frame clones, and not every one. The table records under 200,000 clones, approximately 77% of them present only once. This material consisted of PBMCs, taken after 12 months of ibrutinib treatment. These receptors were collected from a human donor with chronic lymphocytic leukemia.

The V and J genes are TRBV19 and TRBJ2-5; 10 nucleotides line up with TRBD1. Germline V lookup: CDR1 LNHDA, CDR2 SQIVND (reference sequence). The CDR3 loop spans 14 amino acids. V lost 5 bases to trimming and J lost 4 bases; unmatched junction nucleotides: 4. CDR3 region: CASSFGTGAETQYF. The CDR3 DNA follows: TGTGCCAGTAGTTTTGGGACAGGGGCAGAGACCCAGTACTTC.

V usage is TRBV7-2 and J usage is TRBJ1-1; the D gene is possibly TRBD1 (5 bases). Germline CDR1 and CDR2: SGHTA and FQGNSA. The V end lost 7 bases, the J end lost 7 bases, and 19 bases lay between the germline ends. This CDR3 has 14 amino acids. For the CDR3, the DNA is TGTGCCAGCATCTCGGATACAGGACGGAATGAAGCTTTCTTT. This translates into CASISDTGRNEAFF.

V is TRBV5-4 and J is TRBJ2-1; D ambiguous. The CDR3 is 15 residues long. V was cut by 0 bases and J by 8 bases, with 15 bases left in between. Germline CDR1 and CDR2: SGHNT and YYREEE (reference sequence). In nucleotides, the CDR3 is TGTGCCAGCAGCTTGGGGTCGGCAGGTCTGGATGAGCAGTTCTTC. It codes for CASSLGSAGLDEQFF.

The chain carries TRBV4-1 and TRBJ1-5; 9 bases align to TRBD1. Germline V gene sequence: CDR1 MGHRA, CDR2 YSYEKL. The trim removed 4 bases at V and 6 bases at J, leaving 10 bases unmatched. This CDR3 is built from 16 residues. CDR3 bases: TGCGCCAGCAGCCGCTTCGGGACAGGGAGGGGTCAGCCCCAGCATTTT. Residues: CASSRFGTGRGQPQHF.

V usage is TRBV18 and J usage is TRBJ1-5, with TRBD1 matching 9 bases. Trimming at V came to 3 bases and at J to 6 bases, leaving 12 bases not matched to a gene. CDR3 length: 17 amino acids. CDR1 and CDR2 (germline): KGHSH, LQKENI. In DNA form, the CDR3 reads TGTGCCAGCTCACCCGGGACAGGGAATTCCCCAAGTCAGCCCCAGCATTTT. This translates into CASSPGTGNSPSQPQHF. Full variable domain (outside the CDR3, taken from reference TRBV18 and TRBJ1-5): NAGVMQNPRHLVRRRGQEARLRCSPMKGHSHVYWYRQLPEEGLKFMVYLQKENIIDESGMPKERFSAEFPKEGPSILRIQQVVRGDSAAYFCASSPGTGNSPSQPQHFGDGTRLSIL.

V and J are TRBV9 and TRBJ2-6; D tentatively fits TRBD1 or TRBD2 (7 bases each). V was trimmed by 0 bases and J by 3 bases, leaving 13 bases between them. There are 17 residues in the CDR3. Germline V gives CDR1 SGDLS, CDR2 YYNGEE. Here the CDR3 DNA reads TGTGCCAGCAGCGTAGTGGGAGGGGGCATTGGGGCCAACGTCCTGACTTTC. Protein product: CASSVVGGGIGANVLTF.

This rearrangement joins TRBV2 to TRBJ1-6; a weak D match, TRBD1 (5 bases). The V gene's germline CDR1 is SNHLY and CDR2 FYNNEI. The V gene lost 7 bases and the J gene lost 10 bases, with 20 bases spanning the gap. The CDR3 length is 15 residues. The CDR3 DNA reads as TGTGCCAGCACAGAGACAGTGGCGATTAGATCACCCCTCCACTTT. This sequence encodes CASTETVAIRSPLHF.

V and J are TRBV5-8 and TRBJ1-1; TRBD1 matches 8 bases. The J segment lost 4 bases and the V segment lost 1 base, leaving 6 bases of the junction unmatched. Germline lookup yields CDR1 SGHTS and CDR2 YDEGEE. The CDR3 runs 15 residues. CDR3 sequence: CASSLPGQGITEAFF. CDR3 sequence (DNA): TGTGCCAGCAGCTTGCCTGGACAGGGAATCACTGAAGCTTTCTTT.

This clone was found a few times. The rearrangement uses TRBV5-6 and TRBJ1-5; perhaps TRBD1 as D (5 bases). Trimming removed 2 bases from V and 4 bases from J, with 10 bases in between. Germline CDR1 is SGHDT and CDR2 is YYEEEE. CDR3 size: 14 residues. Written as DNA, the CDR3 is TGTGCCAGCAGCTTAAGGGGTTCGAATCAGCCCCAGCATTTT. It encodes CASSLRGSNQPQHF.

The chain uses TRBV9 and TRBJ2-3; 8 bases are a match to TRBD2. CDR1 and CDR2 (germline): SGDLS, YYNGEE. There are 15 residues in the CDR3. Trimming at V came to 1 base and at J to 7 bases, leaving 8 bases not matched to a gene. The DNA for the CDR3 is TGTGCCAGCAGCGTACGGGGGGGAATGAGTAATACGCAGTATTTT. Amino acids: CASSVRGGMSNTQYF.

V usage is TRBV27 and J usage is TRBJ2-3, with TRBD2 matching 14 bases. Germline lookup yields CDR1 MNHEY and CDR2 SMNVEV (reference sequence). Losses at the gene ends were 2 bases for V and 5 bases for J; bases not matched to a gene: 3. The length of the CDR3 is 16 residues. The CDR3 coding sequence is TGTGCCAGCAGTTTAGGGGGACTAGCGGGAGTAGATACGCAGTATTTT. Translated, it gives CASSLGGLAGVDTQYF.

V and J are TRBV7-9 and TRBJ1-1; D might be TRBD1 (5 bases). The CDR3 length is 13 residues. Germline CDR1 SEHNR, CDR2 FQNEAQ (reference sequence). V lost 4 bases and J 1 base, leaving 7 bases between the germline ends. Here the CDR3 reads CASSSQGNTEAFF. For the CDR3, the DNA is TGTGCCAGCAGCTCTCAGGGGAACACTGAAGCTTTCTTT. Filled out from reference TRBV7-9 and TRBJ1-1, the complete variable domain reads DTGVSQNPRHKITKRGQNVTFRCDPISEHNRLYWYRQTLGQGPEFLTYFQNEAQLEKSRLLSDRFSAERPKGSFSTLEIQRTEQGDSAMYLCASSSQGNTEAFFGQGTRLTVV.

The V and J genes are TRBV7-7 and TRBJ2-3, with TRBD2 matching 7 bases. The junction had 3 bases not matched to a gene; V was cut back by 1 base and J by 11 bases. The germline CDR1 and CDR2 sequences are SSHAT and FNYEAQ (reference sequence). This CDR3 is built from 12 residues. CDR3 region: CASSLGGGVQYF. CDR3 nucleotides: TGTGCCAGCAGCTTAGGTGGGGGGGTGCAGTATTTT.